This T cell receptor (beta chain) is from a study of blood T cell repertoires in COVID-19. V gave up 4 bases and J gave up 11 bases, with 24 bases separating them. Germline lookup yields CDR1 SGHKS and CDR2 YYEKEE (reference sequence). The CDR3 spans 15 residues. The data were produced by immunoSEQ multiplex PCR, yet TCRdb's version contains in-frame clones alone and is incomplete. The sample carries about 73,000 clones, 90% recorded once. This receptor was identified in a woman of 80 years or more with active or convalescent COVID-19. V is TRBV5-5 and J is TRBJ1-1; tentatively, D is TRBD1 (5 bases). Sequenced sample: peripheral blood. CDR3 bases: TGTGCCAGCAGCCCGGGGGGACTTAGGGGCCAGTGGGCTTTCTTT. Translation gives CASSPGGLRGQWAFF.